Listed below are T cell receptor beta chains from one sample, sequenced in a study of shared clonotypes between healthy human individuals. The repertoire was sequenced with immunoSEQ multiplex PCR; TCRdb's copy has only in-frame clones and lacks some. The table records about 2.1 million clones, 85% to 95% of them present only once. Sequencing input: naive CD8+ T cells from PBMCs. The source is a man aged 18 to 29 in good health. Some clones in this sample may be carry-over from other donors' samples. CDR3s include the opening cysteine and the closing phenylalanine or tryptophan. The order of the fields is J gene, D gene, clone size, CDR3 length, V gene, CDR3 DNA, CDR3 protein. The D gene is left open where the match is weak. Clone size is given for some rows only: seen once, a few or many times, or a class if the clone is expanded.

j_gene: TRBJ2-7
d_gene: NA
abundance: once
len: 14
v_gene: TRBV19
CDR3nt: TGTGCCAGTAGTATGGTAGGGGGTTCCTACGAGCAGTACTTC
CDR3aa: CASSMVGGSYEQYF

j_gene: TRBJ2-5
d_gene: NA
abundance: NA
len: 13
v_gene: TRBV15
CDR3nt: TGTGCCACCAGCAGCCTCAGGGGAGAGACCCAGTACTTC
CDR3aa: CATSSLRGETQYF

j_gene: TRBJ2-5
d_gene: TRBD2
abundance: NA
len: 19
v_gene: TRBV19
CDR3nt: TGTGCCAGTAGCACTCATCGGGGACTAGCGGGACCGGCGGGGGAGACCCAGTACTTC
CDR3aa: CASSTHRGLAGPAGETQYF

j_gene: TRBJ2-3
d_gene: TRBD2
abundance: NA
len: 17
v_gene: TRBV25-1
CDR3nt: TGTGCCAGCAGTGGCCTTCCTAGCGGGAGTTTAGGGGATACGCAGTATTTT
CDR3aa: CASSGLPSGSLGDTQYF

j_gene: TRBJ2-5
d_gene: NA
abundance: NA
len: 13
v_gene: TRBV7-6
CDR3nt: TGTGCCAGCAGCCCACCCCTCCGAGAGACCCAGTACTTC
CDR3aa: CASSPPLRETQYF

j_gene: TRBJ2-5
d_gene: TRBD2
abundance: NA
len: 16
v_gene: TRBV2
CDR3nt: TGTGCCAGCAGTGAACTAGCGGGGGCGAGAGGGTGGACCCAGTACTTC
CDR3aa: CASSELAGARGWTQYF

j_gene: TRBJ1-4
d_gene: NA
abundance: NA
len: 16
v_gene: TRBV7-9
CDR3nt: TGTGCCAGCAGCCTTACCCAGGGCGCCGCTAATGAAAAACTGTTTTTT
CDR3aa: CASSLTQGAANEKLFF

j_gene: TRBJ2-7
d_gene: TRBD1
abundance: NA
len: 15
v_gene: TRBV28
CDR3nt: TGTGCCAGCTCTCCGGGGACAGGAATTTCCTACGAGCAGTACTTC
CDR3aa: CASSPGTGISYEQYF

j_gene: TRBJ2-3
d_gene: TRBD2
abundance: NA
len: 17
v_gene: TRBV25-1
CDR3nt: TGTGCCAGCAGTGAGATCGGGTCTAGCGGGAGCACAGATACGCAGTATTTT
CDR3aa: CASSEIGSSGSTDTQYF

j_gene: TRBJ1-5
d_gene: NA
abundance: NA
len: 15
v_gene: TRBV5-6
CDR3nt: TGTGCCAGCAGCGCGACCGGGACAACATATCAGCCCCAGCATTTT
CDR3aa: CASSATGTTYQPQHF

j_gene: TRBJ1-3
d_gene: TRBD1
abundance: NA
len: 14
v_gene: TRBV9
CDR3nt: TGTGCCAGCAATGGGGACAGTACTGGAAACACCATATATTTT
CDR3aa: CASNGDSTGNTIYF

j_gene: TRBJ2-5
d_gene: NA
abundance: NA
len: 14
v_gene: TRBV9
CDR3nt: TGTGCCAGCAGCGACCAGGCCAGGGGAGAGACCCAGTACTTC
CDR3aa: CASSDQARGETQYF

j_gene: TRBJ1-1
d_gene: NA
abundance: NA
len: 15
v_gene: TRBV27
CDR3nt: TGTGCCAGCAGTTCTTTACGGGGCATGAACACTGAAGCTTTCTTT
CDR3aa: CASSSLRGMNTEAFF

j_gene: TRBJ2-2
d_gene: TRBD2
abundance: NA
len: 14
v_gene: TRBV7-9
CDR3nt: TGTGCCAGCAGCCCATCTAGCGGAACCGGGGAGCTGTTTTTT
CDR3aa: CASSPSSGTGELFF

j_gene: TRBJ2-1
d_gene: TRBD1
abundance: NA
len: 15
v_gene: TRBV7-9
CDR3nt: TGTGCCAGCAGCTCTTCCGACAGGGCGTACAATGAGCAGTTCTTC
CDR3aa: CASSSSDRAYNEQFF

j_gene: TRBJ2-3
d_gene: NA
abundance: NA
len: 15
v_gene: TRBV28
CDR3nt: TGTGCCAGCAGTCCAATAGCGGACCTCACAGATACGCAGTATTTT
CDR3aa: CASSPIADLTDTQYF

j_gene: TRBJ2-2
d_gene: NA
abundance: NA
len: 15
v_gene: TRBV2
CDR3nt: TGTGCCAGCAGTGAAGGTACCTACGGAACCGGGGAGCTGTTTTTT
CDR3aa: CASSEGTYGTGELFF

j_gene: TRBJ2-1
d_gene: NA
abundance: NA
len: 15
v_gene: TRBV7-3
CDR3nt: TGTGCCAGCAGCTTAAGCGGGGCGGCTGGGAATGAGCAGTTCTTC
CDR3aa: CASSLSGAAGNEQFF

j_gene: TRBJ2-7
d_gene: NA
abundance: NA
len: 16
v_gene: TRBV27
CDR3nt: TGTGCCAGCAGTTTAGGAAAACCCACCAACTTCCACGAGCAGTACTTC
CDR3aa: CASSLGKPTNFHEQYF

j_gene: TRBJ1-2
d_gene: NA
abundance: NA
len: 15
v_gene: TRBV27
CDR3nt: TGTGCCAGCAGCCGATCGGGACAAATGAACTATGGCTACACCTTC
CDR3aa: CASSRSGQMNYGYTF

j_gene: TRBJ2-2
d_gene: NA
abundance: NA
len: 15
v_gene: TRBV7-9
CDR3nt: TGTGCCAGCGCACCCCCCTCCAGTGCCACCGGGGAGCTGTTTTTT
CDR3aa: CASAPPSSATGELFF

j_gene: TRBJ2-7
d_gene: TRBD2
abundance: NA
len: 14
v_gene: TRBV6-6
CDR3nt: TGTGCCAGCAGGCCCCTAGCGGGAGGCGTTGAGCAGTACTTC
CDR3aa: CASRPLAGGVEQYF

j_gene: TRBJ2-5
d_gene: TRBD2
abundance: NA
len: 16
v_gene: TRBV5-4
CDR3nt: TGTGCCAGCAGCCTCCCCGGGGGGAAGGACGGGGAGACCCAGTACTTC
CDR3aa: CASSLPGGKDGETQYF

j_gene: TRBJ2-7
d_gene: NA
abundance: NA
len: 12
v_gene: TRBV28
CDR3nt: TGTGCCAGCAGTACAAGTTCCTACGAGCAGTACTTC
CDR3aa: CASSTSSYEQYF

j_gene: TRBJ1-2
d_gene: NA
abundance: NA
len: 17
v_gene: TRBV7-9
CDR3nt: TGTGCCAGCAGCTTAGCGCTAGCCCAGCCGGCTAACTATGGCTACACCTTC
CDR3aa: CASSLALAQPANYGYTF

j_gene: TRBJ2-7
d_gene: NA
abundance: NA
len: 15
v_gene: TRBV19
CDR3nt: TGTGCCAGTAGTTTTCTTTTGGGATGGGGTTACGAGCAGTACTTC
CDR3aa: CASSFLLGWGYEQYF

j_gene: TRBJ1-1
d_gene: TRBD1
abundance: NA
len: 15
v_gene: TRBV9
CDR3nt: TGTGCCAGCAGCGTAGACGAACAGGGGCAAACTGAAGCTTTCTTT
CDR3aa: CASSVDEQGQTEAFF

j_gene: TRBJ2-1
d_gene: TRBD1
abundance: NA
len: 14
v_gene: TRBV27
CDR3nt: TGTGCCAGCCACCGGGACAGGGCCTACAATGAGCAGTTCTTC
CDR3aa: CASHRDRAYNEQFF

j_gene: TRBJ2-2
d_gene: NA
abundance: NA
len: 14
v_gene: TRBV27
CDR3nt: TGTGCCAGCAGTTTAGTTAGGGCTGGCGGGGAGCTGTTTTTT
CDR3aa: CASSLVRAGGELFF

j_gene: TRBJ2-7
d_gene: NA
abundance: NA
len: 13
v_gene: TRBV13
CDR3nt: TGTGCCAGCAGCTTAGGGGTTCAGTACGAGCAGTACTTC
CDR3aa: CASSLGVQYEQYF

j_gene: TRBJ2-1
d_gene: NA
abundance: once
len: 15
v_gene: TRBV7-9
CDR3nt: TGTGCCAGCAGCCCCCGTTACGCGACCTACAATGAGCAGTTCTTC
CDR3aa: CASSPRYATYNEQFF

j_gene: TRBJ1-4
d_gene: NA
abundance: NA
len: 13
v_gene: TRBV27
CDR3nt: TGTGCCAGCAGCCCCCCCGGAAGGGAGAAACTGTTTTTT
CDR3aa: CASSPPGREKLFF

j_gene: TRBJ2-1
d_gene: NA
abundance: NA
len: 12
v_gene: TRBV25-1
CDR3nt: TGTGCCAGCAGGGAATTCTACAATGAGCAGTTCTTC
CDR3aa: CASREFYNEQFF

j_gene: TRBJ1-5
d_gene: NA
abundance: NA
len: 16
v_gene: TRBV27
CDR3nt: TGTGCCAGCAGCCTCGGGACACCCTATAGCAATCAGCCCCAGCATTTT
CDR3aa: CASSLGTPYSNQPQHF

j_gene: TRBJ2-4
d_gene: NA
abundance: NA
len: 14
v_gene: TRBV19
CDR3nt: TGTGCCAGTAGCGATAGACTAGCCAAAAACATTCAGTACTTC
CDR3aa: CASSDRLAKNIQYF

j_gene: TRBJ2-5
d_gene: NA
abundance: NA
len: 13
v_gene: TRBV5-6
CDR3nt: TGTGCCAGCAGCCCAGGCCATCGAGAGACCCAGTACTTC
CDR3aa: CASSPGHRETQYF

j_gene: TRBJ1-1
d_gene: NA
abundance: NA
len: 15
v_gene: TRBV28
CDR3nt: TGTGCCAGCCTAGAGGCAGGGCCTATGAACACTGAAGCTTTCTTT
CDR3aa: CASLEAGPMNTEAFF

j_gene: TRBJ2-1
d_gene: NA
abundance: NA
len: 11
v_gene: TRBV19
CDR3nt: TGTGCCAGTAGTATACACAGGGAGCAGTTCTTC
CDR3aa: CASSIHREQFF

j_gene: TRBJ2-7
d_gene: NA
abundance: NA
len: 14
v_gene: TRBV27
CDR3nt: TGTGCCAGCAGTTTAGCGGGAATGGGCTACGAGCAGTACTTC
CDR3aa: CASSLAGMGYEQYF

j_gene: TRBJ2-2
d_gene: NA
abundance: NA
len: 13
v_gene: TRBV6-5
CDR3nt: TGTGCCAGCAGTGACAGAGTCACCGGGGAGCTGTTTTTT
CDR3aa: CASSDRVTGELFF

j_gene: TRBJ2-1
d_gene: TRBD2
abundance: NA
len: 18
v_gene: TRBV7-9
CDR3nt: TGTGCCAGCAGCTTTGTTCTCGGACTAGCCGATTCCTACAATGAGCAGTTCTTC
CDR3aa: CASSFVLGLADSYNEQFF

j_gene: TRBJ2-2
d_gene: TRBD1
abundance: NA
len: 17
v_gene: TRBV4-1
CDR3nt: TGCGCCAGCAGCCAAGATCACAGGGGAGCTTCCACCGGGGAGCTGTTTTTT
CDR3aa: CASSQDHRGASTGELFF

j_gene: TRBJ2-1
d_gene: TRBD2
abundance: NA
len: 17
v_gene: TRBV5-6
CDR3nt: TGTGCCAGCAGCCCGCCCGGTGCCGGGGGGGCGTTCAATGAGCAGTTCTTC
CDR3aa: CASSPPGAGGAFNEQFF

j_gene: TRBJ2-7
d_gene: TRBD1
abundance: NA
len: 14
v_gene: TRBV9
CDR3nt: TGTGCCAGCAGCGGAGGGGGCGCGATTTACGAGCAGTACTTC
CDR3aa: CASSGGGAIYEQYF

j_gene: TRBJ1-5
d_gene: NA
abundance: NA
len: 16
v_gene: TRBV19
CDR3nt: TGTGCCAGTAGTATCCTGGGGGATTACAGCAATCAGCCCCAGCATTTT
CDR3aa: CASSILGDYSNQPQHF

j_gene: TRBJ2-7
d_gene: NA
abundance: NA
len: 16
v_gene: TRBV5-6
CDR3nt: TGTGCCAGCAGCTTGGATGGCCTCCCCACAATCTACGAGCAGTACTTC
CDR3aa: CASSLDGLPTIYEQYF

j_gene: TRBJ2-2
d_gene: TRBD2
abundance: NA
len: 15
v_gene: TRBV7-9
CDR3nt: TGTGCCAGCAGCTTAGCCGGGAGGGGTACCGGGGAGCTGTTTTTT
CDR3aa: CASSLAGRGTGELFF

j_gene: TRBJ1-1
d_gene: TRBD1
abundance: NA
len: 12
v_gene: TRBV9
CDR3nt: TGTGCCAGCAGCGCAACAGGGGGTGAAGCTTTCTTT
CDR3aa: CASSATGGEAFF

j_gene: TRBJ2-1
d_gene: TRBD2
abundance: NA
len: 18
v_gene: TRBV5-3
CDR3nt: TGTGCCAGAAGCTTTAGGGAGGGCGGGAGGAGCTCCTACAATGAGCAGTTCTTC
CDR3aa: CARSFREGGRSSYNEQFF

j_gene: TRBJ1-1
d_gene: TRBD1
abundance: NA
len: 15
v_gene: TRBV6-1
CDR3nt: TGTGCCAGCAGTGGTTCAGGGGGAACGGACACTGAAGCTTTCTTT
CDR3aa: CASSGSGGTDTEAFF

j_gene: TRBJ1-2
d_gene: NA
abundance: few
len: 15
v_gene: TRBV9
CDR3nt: TGTGCCAGCAGCGTCGGACAGAGTTCGTCCGGAGGCTACACCTTC
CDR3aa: CASSVGQSSSGGYTF